This paragraph reports one T cell receptor beta chain. This entry is derived from a study of identical twins. MiXCR, run by TCRdb on the 5' RACE reads, gives a single entry per CDR3 protein. The sample carries some 330,000 distinct CDR3 sequences, around 9% recorded once. CDR1 is SQVTM, CDR2 ANQGSEA, per germline. Trimming shortened V by 5 bases and J by 8 bases, and 12 bases separated the two germline ends. The CDR3 is 12 residues long. The clonotype originates from a woman in her 50s in good health. This chain uses TRBV29-1 with TRBJ2-2, with D unclear. What was sequenced was naive T cells sorted from blood. The CDR3 DNA follows: TGCAGCGTTAGACTGGGTAGTGGGGAGCTGTTTTTT. Translating gives CSVRLGSGELFF.